Below are 30 T cell receptor beta chains sequenced from a single sample in a study of blood T cell repertoires in COVID-19. The method was immunoSEQ multiplex PCR; TCRdb's version includes in-frame clones alone and lacks a portion of them. In the table there are 50,000 to 65,000 clones, approximately 83% of which are singletons. The specimen sequenced was peripheral blood. The source is a man between 40 and 49 years old with acute or convalescent COVID-19.

The chain couples TRBV2 to TRBJ1-1; D remains ambiguous. Germline V gene sequence: CDR1 SNHLY, CDR2 FYNNEI. The CDR3 is 13 residues long. Trimming cost V 2 bases and J 3 bases, with 7 bases left between them. CDR3: CASSESEDTEAFF. CDR3 bases: TGTGCCAGCAGTGAATCGGAGGACACTGAAGCTTTCTTT.

J is TRBJ1-4 and V is TRBV4-1; D not certain. V shed 0 bases and J shed 11 bases, with 10 bases lying between them. The CDR3 runs 13 residues. Germline loops: CDR1 MGHRA, CDR2 YSYEKL. For the CDR3, the DNA is TGCGCCAGCAGCCAAGATCGAGAGTCTAAACTGTTTTTT. Amino acids: CASSQDRESKLFF.

The rearrangement uses TRBV5-1 and TRBJ2-1; D is uncertain. This CDR3 region has 15 residues. Germline V lookup: CDR1 SGHRS, CDR2 YFSETQ. V was cut by 0 bases and J by 7 bases, with 14 bases left in between. The DNA of the CDR3 is TGCGCCAGCAGCTTGGAAGCACGTGTACTTAATGAGCAGTTCTTC. Translated: CASSLEARVLNEQFF.

V is TRBV12-3 or TRBV12-4 and J is TRBJ2-7; D uncertain. The CDR3 contains 12 residues. The V end lost 5 bases, the J end lost 6 bases, and 11 bases lay between the germline ends. This CDR3 is CASSAPISEQYF. As DNA, the CDR3 is TGTGCCAGCAGTGCCCCGATCAGCGAGCAGTACTTC.

The gene calls are TRBV6-5 and TRBJ1-2; D is ambiguous. Germline assignment: CDR1 MNHEY and CDR2 SVGAGI. V lost 5 bases, J lost 4 bases, and 14 bases lay in between. The CDR3 contains 14 residues. Here the CDR3 DNA reads TGTGCCAGCAGTCCCGGGGATAGGGTCTATGGCTACACCTTC. Protein sequence: CASSPGDRVYGYTF.

This chain uses TRBV27 with TRBJ2-3; D gene uncertain. Germline CDR1 is MNHEY and CDR2 is SMNVEV (reference sequence). The CDR3 consists of 13 residues. The ends were cut back, 3 bases at V and 2 bases at J, with 6 bases in the middle. The CDR3 coding sequence is TGTGCCAGCAGTTTTGGGCCCACAGATACGCAGTATTTT. This gives the protein CASSFGPTDTQYF.

This clone was observed a few times. The rearrangement joins TRBV30 to TRBJ1-2; TRBD1 matches at 7 bases. The V gene's germline CDR1 is GTSNPN and CDR2 SVGIG (reference sequence). The CDR3 is 14 amino acids. The junction had 11 bases not matched to a gene; V was cut back by 4 bases and J by 6 bases. CDR3 bases: TGTGCCTGGACAATGGAGGGGGCCTATAATGGCTACACCTTC. It yields the protein CAWTMEGAYNGYTF.

This chain links TRBV19 with TRBJ1-2; D unresolved. Germline lookup yields CDR1 LNHDA and CDR2 SQIVND (reference sequence). The CDR3 length is 15 residues. V lost 6 bases and J lost 2, with 16 bases in between. Here the CDR3 DNA reads TGTGCCAGTAGCTCAGCGCAGCATAAAAACTATGGCTACACCTTC. Its translation: CASSSAQHKNYGYTF. Full variable domain (missing parts from reference TRBV19 and TRBJ1-2): DGGITQSPKYLFRKEGQNVTLSCEQNLNHDAMYWYRQDPGQGLRLIYYSQIVNDFQKGDIAEGYSVSREKKESFPLTVTSAQKNPTAFYLCASSSAQHKNYGYTFGSGTRLTVV.

This chain links TRBV7-8 with TRBJ2-2; 9 bases are a match to TRBD2. This CDR3 region has 17 residues. J was trimmed by 4 bases and V by 1 base; bases with no gene match: 7. From germline, CDR1 is SGHVS and CDR2 FQNEAQ. CDR3: CASSLVGTSQVTGELFF. The CDR3 DNA reads TGTGCCAGCAGCTTAGTCGGGACTAGCCAGGTCACCGGGGAGCTGTTTTTT.

The chain recombines TRBV5-4 with TRBJ1-2, with 8 bases lining up with TRBD1. Losses at the gene ends were 7 bases for V and 6 bases for J; bases not matched to a gene: 8. The germline V gene has CDR1 SGHNT and CDR2 YYREEE (reference sequence). The CDR3 is 13 residues long. The CDR3 sequence is CASWPRGLNGYTF. CDR3 in DNA: TGTGCCAGCTGGCCCAGGGGGCTGAATGGCTACACCTTC.

The V call is TRBV2, the J call TRBJ1-1; TRBD1 is a possible D gene (5 bases). CDR3 length equals 12 residues. Germline V lookup: CDR1 SNHLY, CDR2 FYNNEI. With 10 bases removed from V and 1 base from J, the gap between germline ends came to 10 bases. CDR3 protein: CATGRGNTEAFF. The CDR3 bases are TGTGCCACGGGGCGGGGGAACACTGAAGCTTTCTTT.

The V call is TRBV9, the J call TRBJ1-2; 8 bases match TRBD1. The CDR3 has 16 amino acids. Per germline, CDR1 SGDLS and CDR2 YYNGEE. Losses at the gene ends were 4 bases for V and 8 bases for J; bases not matched to a gene: 16. The CDR3 coding sequence is TGTGCCAGCAGCCCCGTCACCGGGACAGGACGGTTGGGCTACACCTTC. Protein sequence: CASSPVTGTGRLGYTF. Based on the CDR3 plus reference TRBV9 and TRBJ1-2, the full variable domain is DSGVTQTPKHLITATGQRVTLRCSPRSGDLSVYWYQQSLDQGLQFLIQYYNGEERAKGNILERFSAQQFPDLHSELNLSSLELGDSALYFCASSPVTGTGRLGYTFGSGTRLTVV.

This clone was recorded a few times. The CDR3 sequence: CASREGLLQADTQYF. The CDR3 DNA reads TGTGCCAGCAGGGAGGGACTCCTCCAAGCAGATACGCAGTATTTT. J is TRBJ2-3 and V is TRBV2; tentatively, D is TRBD2 (6 bases). Between the trimmed V and J ends, which lost 6 bases and 4 bases, there was a span of 17 bases. CDR1 and CDR2 from the germline V gene are SNHLY and FYNNEI. There are 15 residues in the CDR3.

This rearrangement joins TRBV7-8 to TRBJ2-1, with 11 bases aligning to TRBD2. The CDR3 runs 16 residues. The germline V gene encodes CDR1 SGHVS and CDR2 FQNEAQ. Trimming took 2 bases from V and 9 from J; bases not matched to a gene: 9. The CDR3 nucleotides are TGTGCCAGCAGCTTATCGTTAGCGGGGGGGCAAGGTGAGCAGTTCTTC. Its protein product is CASSLSLAGGQGEQFF.

The V and J genes are TRBV2 and TRBJ1-2; tentatively, D is TRBD1 (6 bases). Trimming removed 5 bases at V and 3 bases at J, with 22 bases between. Germline CDR1 and CDR2: SNHLY and FYNNEI. This CDR3 region has 17 residues. The chain's CDR3 is CASSPHPIGQTYYGYTF. CDR3 DNA: TGTGCCAGCAGTCCGCACCCCATAGGACAGACCTACTATGGCTACACCTTC.

V gene TRBV30 combines with J gene TRBJ1-4; 8 bases agree with TRBD1. The CDR3 has 15 amino acids. CDR1 and CDR2 (germline): GTSNPN, SVGIG (reference sequence). Losses at the gene ends were 1 base for V and 8 bases for J; bases not matched to a gene: 9. CDR3 nucleotide sequence: TGTGCCTGGAGTGAAACAGGGGGGGTGCGGGAAAAACTGTTTTTT. Its translation: CAWSETGGVREKLFF. Based on the CDR3 plus reference TRBV30 and TRBJ1-4, the full variable domain is SQTIHQWPATLVQPVGSPLSLECTVEGTSNPNLYWYRQAAGRGLQLLFYSVGIGQISSEVPQNLSASRPQDRQFILSSKKLLLSDSGFYLCAWSETGGVREKLFFGSGTQLSVL.

In this sample, this clone turned up once. V gene TRBV11-3 combines with J gene TRBJ2-2, with 10 positions matching TRBD2. The CDR3 consists of 15 residues. With 2 bases clipped from V and 5 bases from J, the junction kept 2 bases outside the gene matches. Germline CDR1 and CDR2: SGHNT and YENEEA. In nucleotides, the CDR3 is TGTGCCAGCAGCTTATTTAGCGGGGGGACCGGGGAGCTGTTTTTT. This codes for CASSLFSGGTGELFF.

Only a few counts were recorded for this clone. The chain couples TRBV4-1 to TRBJ1-3; a possible D gene is TRBD1 (6 bases). The germline V and J ends were trimmed by 0 bases and 0 bases, with 12 bases remaining between them. This CDR3 is 17 amino acids long. Looked up from germline, CDR1 is MGHRA and CDR2 is YSYEKL. The CDR3 DNA reads as TGCGCCAGCAGCCAAGAGCCAGGGGCCCTCTCTGGAAACACCATATATTTT. Translating it yields CASSQEPGALSGNTIYF.

The sample holds a few counts of this clone. The gene calls are TRBV9 and TRBJ2-1, with 13 positions matching TRBD2. Germline V gene lookup returns CDR1 SGDLS and CDR2 YYNGEE. The CDR3 runs to 18 residues. Trimming cost V 3 bases and J 0 bases; bases outside gene matches: 6. CDR3 coding DNA: TGTGCCAGCAGCGCGGGACTAGCGGGGACGAGCTCCTACAATGAGCAGTTCTTC. This translates into CASSAGLAGTSSYNEQFF.

This clone occurred once. This chain uses TRBV30 with TRBJ1-3, with 7 bases matching TRBD1. V shed 3 bases, J shed 6 bases, and the junction held 11 bases outside the gene matches. Germline CDR1 GTSNPN, CDR2 SVGIG (reference sequence). The CDR3 has 15 residues. The CDR3 loop reads CAWSPRDRNSNTIYF. As DNA, the CDR3 is TGTGCCTGGAGCCCCCGGGACAGAAACTCAAACACCATATATTTT.

This rearrangement joins TRBV20-1 to TRBJ1-2; 8 bases fit TRBD1. Germline CDR1 is DFQATT and CDR2 is SNEGSKA (reference sequence). Trimming at V came to 3 bases and at J to 14 bases, leaving 17 bases not matched to a gene. CDR3 length: 14 amino acids. The DNA of the CDR3 is TGCAGTGCTAGTGGGACCGGGACAGGACTTCGGGAGACCTTC. Encoded protein: CSASGTGTGLRETF.

The table lists this clone with a count of one. The V call is TRBV5-8, the J call TRBJ2-1; the D gene is possibly TRBD1 (8 bases). This CDR3 has 15 amino acids. CDR1 is SGHTS and CDR2 is YDEGEE in the germline V gene. Between the trimmed V and J ends, which lost 4 bases and 4 bases, there was a span of 15 bases. DNA of the CDR3: TGTGCCAGCAGCCCTGGACAGGGAGGGTACAATGAGCAGTTCTTC. Translating gives CASSPGQGGYNEQFF.

This clone has more than one count but fewer than ten. The V and J genes are TRBV7-9 and TRBJ1-5, with D tentatively TRBD1 (5 bases). The V gene's germline CDR1 is SEHNR and CDR2 FQNEAQ (reference sequence). Trimming stripped 1 base from V and 8 bases from J, with 9 bases between. There are 13 residues in the CDR3. CDR3 sequence: CASSLGGGEPQHF. CDR3 nucleotides: TGTGCCAGCAGCTTAGGGGGAGGGGAGCCCCAGCATTTT.

The V call is TRBV19, the J call TRBJ1-1, with 8 bases matching TRBD1. The V gene end was trimmed by 4 bases and the J gene end by 3 bases; junction bases not matched to a gene: 10. Germline values: CDR1 LNHDA, CDR2 SQIVND (reference sequence). The CDR3 is 16 residues long. This chain's CDR3 is CASSTRTGSKHTEAFF. CDR3 nucleotide sequence: TGTGCCAGTAGTACCCGGACAGGGAGTAAACACACTGAAGCTTTCTTT.

The V call is TRBV12-3 or TRBV12-4, the J call TRBJ1-1, with a possible D match to TRBD1 (5 bases). V lost 8 bases, J lost 4 bases, and 11 bases lay in between. This CDR3 region has 12 residues. The CDR3 is CASRREGTEAFF. In DNA, the CDR3 is TGTGCCAGCCGCAGGGAGGGCACTGAAGCTTTCTTT.

Written as DNA, the CDR3 is TGTGCCAGCAGCCAAGACAGGGGGACTCTAAGAGCTTTCTTT. Translating gives CASSQDRGTLRAFF. The V and J genes are TRBV3-1 (or the pseudogene TRBV3-2) and TRBJ1-1; 7 positions match TRBD1. Germline CDR1 reads LGHDT; CDR2 reads YNNKEL (reference sequence). This CDR3 is built from 14 residues. Losses at the gene ends were 0 bases for V and 10 bases for J; bases not matched to a gene: 8.

This chain connects TRBV5-4 to TRBJ1-2; possible D gene TRBD1, 5 bases. The CDR3 contains 12 residues. Trimming cost V 2 bases and J 9 bases, with 11 bases left between them. Germline assignment: CDR1 SGHNT and CDR2 YYREEE (reference sequence). The CDR3 DNA is TGTGCCAGCAGCTTCACTCAGGGTAGCTACACCTTC. Protein sequence: CASSFTQGSYTF.

The sample holds one count of this clone. V and J are TRBV7-9 and TRBJ1-1, with D perhaps matching TRBD1 (6 bases). Between the trimmed V and J ends, which lost 5 bases and 10 bases, there was a span of 14 bases. Germline-derived CDR1 and CDR2 are SEHNR and FQNEAQ (reference sequence). CDR3 length: 12 residues. CDR3 region: CASSVRDKGAFF. In nucleotides, the CDR3 is TGTGCCAGCAGCGTCCGGGACAAAGGAGCTTTCTTT.

V and J are TRBV19 and TRBJ2-7; D possibly corresponds to TRBD2 (6 bases). Germline CDR1 reads LNHDA; CDR2 reads SQIVND (reference sequence). There are 15 residues in the CDR3. V was trimmed by 5 bases and J by 0 bases, leaving 14 bases between them. In DNA form, the CDR3 reads TGTGCCAGTAGTCGCAGGGAGGATCCCTCCTACGAGCAGTACTTC. Amino acids: CASSRREDPSYEQYF.

The chain links TRBV20-1 to TRBJ1-2; D not resolved. Germline lookup yields CDR1 DFQATT and CDR2 SNEGSKA (reference sequence). The CDR3 extends over 13 amino acids. V shed 3 bases and J shed 7 bases, with 15 bases lying between them. CDR3 region: CSASYSGETGYTF. DNA of the CDR3: TGCAGTGCTAGTTACTCGGGAGAGACTGGCTACACCTTC.